These T cell receptor beta chains were read from a single sample in a study of T cells after yellow fever vaccination. TCRdb fed the 5' RACE reads into MiXCR, producing one record per CDR3 protein. The profile shows hundreds of thousands of distinct CDR3 sequences, 8.7% of them singletons. The material was PBMCs, obtained on the day of the first yellow fever vaccination. The receptors were gathered from a man aged 18-30 years who received the YFV17D yellow fever vaccine. CDR3s include the opening cysteine and the closing phenylalanine or tryptophan. The D gene is left open where the match is weak. Not every row has a clone size; where given, it reads once, few, many or a size class.

size | J | V | D | DNA | CDR3
many | TRBJ2-2 | TRBV7-9 | NA | TGTGCCAGCAGCCACTCGACAATAGGGTGGAGCACCGGGGAGCTGTTTTTT | CASSHSTIGWSTGELFF
NA | TRBJ2-1 | TRBV5-1 | TRBD1 | TGCGCCAGCAGACCGAATGGGACAGTAGTTAACAATGAGCAGTTCTTC | CASRPNGTVVNNEQFF
many | TRBJ2-1 | TRBV29-1 | TRBD1 | TGCAGCGTCGAAGGGCTACGGACAGGGCTCTACAATGAGCAGTTCTTC | CSVEGLRTGLYNEQFF
few | TRBJ1-5 | TRBV12-5 | TRBD1 | TGTGCTAGTGGTTTCGGGACAGGGGGTAGTCAGCCCCAGCATTTT | CASGFGTGGSQPQHF
NA | TRBJ1-4 | TRBV29-1 | NA | TGCAGCGTTGCAGGGGCCGGGGAAAAACTGTTTTTT | CSVAGAGEKLFF
NA | TRBJ1-1 | TRBV5-4 | NA | TGTGCCAGCAGCCGTCCTTTTTTAAAACAGGGTACTGAAGCTTTCTTT | CASSRPFLKQGTEAFF
few | TRBJ2-3 | TRBV9 | NA | TGTGCCAGCAGCGTAGAGGTGGGTTTGGATACGCAGTATTTT | CASSVEVGLDTQYF
few | TRBJ1-1 | TRBV7-3 | TRBD1 | TGTGCCAGCAGCGCCAGACAGGGGGCGACTGAAGCTTTCTTT | CASSARQGATEAFF
NA | TRBJ2-5 | TRBV9 | TRBD2 | TGTGCCAGCAGCGTAGTGGGGGGGGTCTCCAGAGAGACCCAGTACTTC | CASSVVGGVSRETQYF
few | TRBJ2-1 | TRBV6-2/TRBV6-3 | NA | TGTGCCAGCGGAATTTATAGCCCTCACAATGAGCAGTTCTTC | CASGIYSPHNEQFF
NA | TRBJ1-6 | TRBV12-3/TRBV12-4 | NA | TGTTCCAGCAGTTCCCAGTTGGACTATTCACCCCTCCACTTT | CSSSSQLDYSPLHF
few | TRBJ2-5 | TRBV7-7 | NA | TGTGCCAGCAGCCTCGGGGGGGACAGCCAAGAGACCCAGTACTTC | CASSLGGDSQETQYF
few | TRBJ1-4 | TRBV6-5 | TRBD1 | TGTGCCAGCAGTTATTACAGGGGAGGGGAAAAACTGTTTTTT | CASSYYRGGEKLFF
NA | TRBJ2-2 | TRBV7-9 | TRBD1 | TGTGCCAGCAGCTCAGTTCGACAGGGAAACACCGGGGAGCTGTTTTTT | CASSSVRQGNTGELFF
few | TRBJ1-5 | TRBV7-2 | TRBD1 | TGTGCCAGCAGCCCGGACAGGGGGTCTCCCCAGCCCCAGCATTTT | CASSPDRGSPQPQHF
few | TRBJ1-5 | TRBV7-9 | NA | TGTGCCAGCAGCTTAGACGACACCAATCAGCCCCAGCATTTT | CASSLDDTNQPQHF
NA | TRBJ1-2 | TRBV20-1 | NA | TGCAGTGCTAGGCCGTTTGATGGGGGCTACACCTTC | CSARPFDGGYTF
few | TRBJ2-1 | TRBV7-9 | NA | TGTGCCAGCAGCTTGCCTAGCGAGGGGGCCCTCTTC | CASSLPSEGALF
NA | TRBJ2-1 | TRBV20-1 | NA | TGCTGTGCTAGAGATCCGTGGGGGGCCCCCTACAATGAGCAGTTCTTC | CCARDPWGAPYNEQFF
NA | TRBJ1-1 | TRBV5-5 | NA | TGTGCCATCAGCCGCGGGGGGCCGGACACTGAAGCTTTCTTT | CAISRGGPDTEAFF
NA | TRBJ1-1 | TRBV4-1 | NA | TGCGCCAGCAGCCAAGCAGAGATGAACACTGAAGCTTTCTTT | CASSQAEMNTEAFF
many | TRBJ2-1 | TRBV5-4 | TRBD2 | TGTGCCAGCAGCCCAAGCGGGGGGAATCAGTTCTTC | CASSPSGGNQFF
NA | TRBJ1-1 | TRBV27 | NA | TGTGCCAGCAGGACCTTCGACAGGCGTCGCGCGATTATAGACACCGAAGCTTTCTTT | CASRTFDRRRAIIDTEAFF
few | TRBJ1-3 | TRBV3-1 | NA | TGTGCCAGCAGTCGCAAACAGGGTTACACCATATATTTT | CASSRKQGYTIYF
NA | TRBJ2-4 | TRBV4-2 | TRBD1 | TGTGCCAGCAGCCAAAGGACAGGGGGCACAGCCAAAAACATTCAGTACTTC | CASSQRTGGTAKNIQYF
few | TRBJ2-5 | TRBV29-1 | NA | TGCAGCGTTGGACCTTGGGTTGGGATGGCCCAAGAGACCCAGTACTTC | CSVGPWVGMAQETQYF
NA | TRBJ2-3 | TRBV6-2/TRBV6-3 | NA | TGTGCCAGTAAAACCCGGGACCACACAGATACGCAGTATTTT | CASKTRDHTDTQYF
many | TRBJ2-3 | TRBV10-3 | NA | TGTGCCATCAGTGAGTCAACAACTACGCAGTATTTT | CAISESTTTQYF
few | TRBJ2-1 | TRBV29-1 | TRBD2 | TGCAGTGTAGGACTAGCTTATTACAATGAGCAGTTCTTC | CSVGLAYYNEQFF
few | TRBJ2-7 | TRBV4-1 | TRBD1 | TGCGCCAGCAGCCAAGAAGGGACAGGGGTCTTCTACGAGCAGTACTTC | CASSQEGTGVFYEQYF
NA | TRBJ2-1 | TRBV11-2 | TRBD1 | TGTGCCACCATAAACAGGGGAAATGAGCAGTTCTTC | CATINRGNEQFF
many | TRBJ2-1 | TRBV19 | TRBD1 | TGTGCCAGTAGTCCGGGACAGGGATACAATGAGCAGTTCTTC | CASSPGQGYNEQFF
few | TRBJ2-1 | TRBV6-2/TRBV6-3 | NA | TGTGCAGGGGGGATGTCCTACAATGAGCAGTTCTTC | CAGGMSYNEQFF
few | TRBJ1-1 | TRBV29-1 | NA | TGCAGCGCAAATTTCCCCCTAAGTGCTGAAGCTTTCTTT | CSANFPLSAEAFF
NA | TRBJ2-1 | TRBV7-6 | TRBD2 | TGTGCCAGCAGCTTAGAGCCGACTAGCGGAGGTTACAATGAGCAGTTCTTC | CASSLEPTSGGYNEQFF
few | TRBJ1-2 | TRBV5-1 | NA | TGCGCCAGCAGCTTGGCCACAGAAGCAGTACCCGGCTACACCTTC | CASSLATEAVPGYTF
NA | TRBJ2-5 | TRBV4-1 | NA | TGCGCCAGCAGCCAAGTTTTTGTTTTGGTAGGAGCAGAGACCCAGTACTTC | CASSQVFVLVGAETQYF
NA | TRBJ2-1 | TRBV5-1 | NA | TGCGCCAGCAGCCTACAGACTCCCGTGGGGGAGCAGTTCTTC | CASSLQTPVGEQFF
many | TRBJ1-1 | TRBV4-2 | NA | TGTGCCAGCAGCCAAGTGTCCCCAGGGAACACTGAAGCTTTCTTT | CASSQVSPGNTEAFF
many | TRBJ1-5 | TRBV12-3/TRBV12-4 | NA | TGTGCCAGCAGCCTTAATAGCAATCAGCCCCAGCATTTT | CASSLNSNQPQHF
NA | TRBJ1-4 | TRBV6-1 | NA | TGTGCCAGCCATTCAAACGACGGCACAACTAATGAAAAACTGTTTTTT | CASHSNDGTTNEKLFF
few | TRBJ2-1 | TRBV10-3 | NA | TGTGCCATCAGTGAGTCTCCCGGGAGCACTAATGAGCAGTTCTTC | CAISESPGSTNEQFF
few | TRBJ1-1 | TRBV4-1 | NA | TGCGCCAGCAGCCAAGATCAAGGACGGAACACTGAAGCTTTCTTT | CASSQDQGRNTEAFF
many | TRBJ2-1 | TRBV12-3/TRBV12-4 | NA | TGTGCCAGCAGCCCTCCCCTCTGGGGGGGCTACCACTCCTACAATGAGCAGTTCTTC | CASSPPLWGGYHSYNEQFF
few | TRBJ2-5 | TRBV10-3 | TRBD2 | TGTGCCATCGGGGCTAGCGGGGTAGAGACCCAGTACTTC | CAIGASGVETQYF